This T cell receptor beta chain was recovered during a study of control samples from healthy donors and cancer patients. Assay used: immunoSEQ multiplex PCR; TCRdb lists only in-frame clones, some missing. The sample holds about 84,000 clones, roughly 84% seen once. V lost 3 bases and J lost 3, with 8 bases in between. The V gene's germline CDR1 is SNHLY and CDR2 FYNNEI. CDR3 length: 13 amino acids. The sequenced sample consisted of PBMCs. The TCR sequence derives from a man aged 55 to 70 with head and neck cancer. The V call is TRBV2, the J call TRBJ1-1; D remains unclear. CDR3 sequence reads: CASSEAGYTEAFF. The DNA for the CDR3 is TGTGCCAGCAGTGAGGCGGGGTACACTGAAGCTTTCTTT.